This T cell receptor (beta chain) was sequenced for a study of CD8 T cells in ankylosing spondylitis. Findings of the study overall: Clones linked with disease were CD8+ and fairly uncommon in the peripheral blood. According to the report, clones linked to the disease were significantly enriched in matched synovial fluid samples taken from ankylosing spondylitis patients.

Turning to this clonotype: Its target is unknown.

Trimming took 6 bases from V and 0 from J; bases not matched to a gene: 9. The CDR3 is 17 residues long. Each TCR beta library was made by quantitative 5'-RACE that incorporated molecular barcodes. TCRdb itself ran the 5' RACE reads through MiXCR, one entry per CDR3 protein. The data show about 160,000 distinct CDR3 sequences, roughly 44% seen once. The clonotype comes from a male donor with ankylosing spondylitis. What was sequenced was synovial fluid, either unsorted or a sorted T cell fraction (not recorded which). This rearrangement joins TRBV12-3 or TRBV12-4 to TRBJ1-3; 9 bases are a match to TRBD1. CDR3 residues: CASRTDRGTSSGNTIYF. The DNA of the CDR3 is TGTGCCAGCAGGACCGACAGGGGGACGAGCTCTGGAAACACCATATATTTT.